Listed below are T cell receptor beta chains from one sample, sequenced in a study of blood T cell repertoires in COVID-19. Repertoires were generated with immunoSEQ multiplex PCR, while TCRdb's copy carries only in-frame clones and drops some. The table includes about 350,000 clones, about 90% detected once. What was sequenced was PBMCs or T cells enriched from blood (not recorded which). The source of these receptors is a woman in her twenties or thirties who had recovered from COVID-19. Each CDR3 is given with its conserved first and last residue. Fields, in order: CDR3 DNA, CDR3 protein, V gene, J gene, D gene, clone size. The D gene is left open where the match is weak. Size values are once, few and many counts, or a class for expanded clones, and some rows have none.

CDR3 DNA: TGTGCCAGCAGCCCAAAACCGGGGGGCCCTAAAGAGACCCAGTACTTC
CDR3 protein: CASSPKPGGPKETQYF
V gene: TRBV5-5
J gene: TRBJ2-5
D gene: .
clone size: .

CDR3 DNA: TGTGCCAGCAGTGAAGTCGGGGCGGGAGGTGAAAAACTGTTTTTT
CDR3 protein: CASSEVGAGGEKLFF
V gene: TRBV2
J gene: TRBJ1-4
D gene: .
clone size: .

CDR3 DNA: TGTGCCAGCAGTTGGGACAGGGAAGGTAATCAGCCCCAGCATTTT
CDR3 protein: CASSWDREGNQPQHF
V gene: TRBV28
J gene: TRBJ1-5
D gene: TRBD1
clone size: .

CDR3 DNA: TGCAGCGTTGACGGGGAAGAGACCCAGTACTTC
CDR3 protein: CSVDGEETQYF
V gene: TRBV29-1
J gene: TRBJ2-5
D gene: .
clone size: .

CDR3 DNA: TGTGCCAGCTCACCAGCCGGGATGAACTACAATGAGCAGTTCTTC
CDR3 protein: CASSPAGMNYNEQFF
V gene: TRBV18
J gene: TRBJ2-1
D gene: .
clone size: .

CDR3 DNA: TGCGCCAGCAGCCTAGCGGGGGGCTCCGACAATGAGCAGTTCTTC
CDR3 protein: CASSLAGGSDNEQFF
V gene: TRBV4-1
J gene: TRBJ2-1
D gene: TRBD2
clone size: .

CDR3 DNA: TGTGCCAGCAGATTGACAGGGGGCCTCTATGGCTACACCTTC
CDR3 protein: CASRLTGGLYGYTF
V gene: TRBV28
J gene: TRBJ1-2
D gene: TRBD1
clone size: .

CDR3 DNA: TGTGCCAGCAGCCCCCGACTAGCAGTCAATGAGCAGTTCTTC
CDR3 protein: CASSPRLAVNEQFF
V gene: TRBV7-2
J gene: TRBJ2-1
D gene: TRBD2
clone size: .

CDR3 DNA: TGTGCCAGCAGTGAAGGGCAGGGGGCGGGTGAAGCTTTCTTT
CDR3 protein: CASSEGQGAGEAFF
V gene: TRBV2
J gene: TRBJ1-1
D gene: TRBD1
clone size: .

CDR3 DNA: TGTGCCAGCTCACCACAGGCAGGGCCCACCGGGGAGCTGTTTTTT
CDR3 protein: CASSPQAGPTGELFF
V gene: TRBV18
J gene: TRBJ2-2
D gene: .
clone size: .

CDR3 DNA: TGTGCCAGCAGCTTAGATCCGGGGGCCTACGAGCAGTACTTC
CDR3 protein: CASSLDPGAYEQYF
V gene: TRBV7-2
J gene: TRBJ2-7
D gene: .
clone size: .

CDR3 DNA: TGTGCCAGCCAGGGGACTAGCGGTGAAGCTTTCTTT
CDR3 protein: CASQGTSGEAFF
V gene: TRBV27
J gene: TRBJ1-1
D gene: .
clone size: .

CDR3 DNA: TGTGCCAGCAGCCGAGGATCGGGAAAAAACTATGGCTACACCTTC
CDR3 protein: CASSRGSGKNYGYTF
V gene: TRBV3-1/TRBV3-2
J gene: TRBJ1-2
D gene: .
clone size: .

CDR3 DNA: TGTGCCACCAGTGATTCGGGGGGTGGGGCAGATACGCAGTATTTT
CDR3 protein: CATSDSGGGADTQYF
V gene: TRBV24-1
J gene: TRBJ2-3
D gene: TRBD2
clone size: few

CDR3 DNA: TGTGCCAGCAGTGGGACGGGACAGAGCTATGGCTACACCTTC
CDR3 protein: CASSGTGQSYGYTF
V gene: TRBV25-1
J gene: TRBJ1-2
D gene: TRBD1
clone size: .

CDR3 DNA: TGTGCCAGCTCACCAAACAGGGACAGTTTGGCAACTGAAGCTTTCTTT
CDR3 protein: CASSPNRDSLATEAFF
V gene: TRBV18
J gene: TRBJ1-1
D gene: TRBD1
clone size: .

CDR3 DNA: TGTGCCAGCAGCTTCCGACTAGCGGGGCTCCCCTTTGAGCAGTACTTC
CDR3 protein: CASSFRLAGLPFEQYF
V gene: TRBV11-2
J gene: TRBJ2-7
D gene: TRBD2
clone size: .

CDR3 DNA: TGTGCCAGCAGCTCCGGGACTAGCGGGGCGGGAACGCGTGAGCAGTACTTC
CDR3 protein: CASSSGTSGAGTREQYF
V gene: TRBV11-2
J gene: TRBJ2-7
D gene: TRBD2
clone size: once

CDR3 DNA: TGTGCCAGCAGCTTAGAATTATACGGTGAGCAGTTCTTC
CDR3 protein: CASSLELYGEQFF
V gene: TRBV7-2
J gene: TRBJ2-1
D gene: .
clone size: once

CDR3 DNA: TGCGCCAGCTGGGATAACGGGGGTAATGAAAAACTGTTTTTT
CDR3 protein: CASWDNGGNEKLFF
V gene: TRBV10-2
J gene: TRBJ1-4
D gene: .
clone size: .

CDR3 DNA: TGTGCCAGCAGTTGGACAACTACTTCCCCTGGAAACACCATATATTTT
CDR3 protein: CASSWTTTSPGNTIYF
V gene: TRBV6-6
J gene: TRBJ1-3
D gene: .
clone size: .

CDR3 DNA: TGTGCCTGGAGTGGACAGGGACCCCTCTACAATGAGCAGTTCTTC
CDR3 protein: CAWSGQGPLYNEQFF
V gene: TRBV30
J gene: TRBJ2-1
D gene: TRBD1
clone size: .

CDR3 DNA: TGTGCCAGCAGTACGACACGGCCCCTAGCCAAAAACATTCAGTACTTC
CDR3 protein: CASSTTRPLAKNIQYF
V gene: TRBV28
J gene: TRBJ2-4
D gene: .
clone size: .

CDR3 DNA: TGCGCCAGCAGCTTGGCCGGGACTAGCGGGGGGAAGTACGAGCAGTACTTC
CDR3 protein: CASSLAGTSGGKYEQYF
V gene: TRBV5-1
J gene: TRBJ2-7
D gene: TRBD2
clone size: .

CDR3 DNA: TGTGCCAGCAGCGTGGACAGTCCAAATCAGCCCCAGCATTTT
CDR3 protein: CASSVDSPNQPQHF
V gene: TRBV6-2/TRBV6-3
J gene: TRBJ1-5
D gene: .
clone size: .

CDR3 DNA: TGTGCCAGCAGTCTTCGGACAGATGGCTACACCTTC
CDR3 protein: CASSLRTDGYTF
V gene: TRBV12-3/TRBV12-4
J gene: TRBJ1-2
D gene: .
clone size: .

CDR3 DNA: TGCAGCGTATTACAGGGCCCCTCCTACGAGCAGTACTTC
CDR3 protein: CSVLQGPSYEQYF
V gene: TRBV29-1
J gene: TRBJ2-7
D gene: .
clone size: once

CDR3 DNA: TGTGCCAGCAGCCGATTAGACAGGGGTGAAAATGAAAAACTGTTTTTT
CDR3 protein: CASSRLDRGENEKLFF
V gene: TRBV4-2
J gene: TRBJ1-4
D gene: TRBD1
clone size: .

CDR3 DNA: TGTGCCAGCAGTGGACTATTCGACAGGGTTCGTTCACCCCTCCACTTT
CDR3 protein: CASSGLFDRVRSPLHF
V gene: TRBV6-4
J gene: TRBJ1-6
D gene: TRBD1
clone size: .

CDR3 DNA: TGTGCCAGTAGTATTGAACTGAGGGGGTCACCCCTCCACTTT
CDR3 protein: CASSIELRGSPLHF
V gene: TRBV19
J gene: TRBJ1-6
D gene: .
clone size: .

CDR3 DNA: TGTGCCAGCAGCTCCCGAGACAGGGCCAGTCAGCCCCAGCATTTT
CDR3 protein: CASSSRDRASQPQHF
V gene: TRBV7-8
J gene: TRBJ1-5
D gene: TRBD1
clone size: .

CDR3 DNA: TGCGCCAGCAGGGGGGCCCCTCGGACTAGCGGGAGGCAAGAGACCCAGTACTTC
CDR3 protein: CASRGAPRTSGRQETQYF
V gene: TRBV10-2
J gene: TRBJ2-5
D gene: TRBD2
clone size: once

CDR3 DNA: TGCGCCAGCAGCTTGGTGGGGACTAGCGGAGAGACCCAGTACTTC
CDR3 protein: CASSLVGTSGETQYF
V gene: TRBV5-1
J gene: TRBJ2-5
D gene: TRBD2
clone size: .

CDR3 DNA: TGTGCCAGCAGCTCTGGGGACAGGGGTAATTCACCCCTCCACTTT
CDR3 protein: CASSSGDRGNSPLHF
V gene: TRBV9
J gene: TRBJ1-6
D gene: TRBD1
clone size: .

CDR3 DNA: TGTGCCAGCAGGACTAGCGGGGGGCCCTTCCCCTACGAGCAGTACTTC
CDR3 protein: CASRTSGGPFPYEQYF
V gene: TRBV21-1
J gene: TRBJ2-7
D gene: .
clone size: few

CDR3 DNA: TGCGCCAGCAGCGCCGGGACAGGCTTTCAAGAGACCCAGTACTTC
CDR3 protein: CASSAGTGFQETQYF
V gene: TRBV5-1
J gene: TRBJ2-5
D gene: TRBD1
clone size: .

CDR3 DNA: TGTGCCAGCAGCCAACTCGCAGGAAACACCGGGGAGCTGTTTTTT
CDR3 protein: CASSQLAGNTGELFF
V gene: TRBV3-1/TRBV3-2
J gene: TRBJ2-2
D gene: .
clone size: .

CDR3 DNA: TGTGCCAGCAGCTTAACAACAGGGGACACTGAAGCTTTCTTT
CDR3 protein: CASSLTTGDTEAFF
V gene: TRBV7-9
J gene: TRBJ1-1
D gene: TRBD1
clone size: .

CDR3 DNA: TGTGCCAGCAGCCGGACAGGGTCGGATACGCAGTATTTT
CDR3 protein: CASSRTGSDTQYF
V gene: TRBV27
J gene: TRBJ2-3
D gene: TRBD1
clone size: .

CDR3 DNA: TGTGCCAGCAGCTTCGGATACAGGAGCACAGATACGCAGTATTTT
CDR3 protein: CASSFGYRSTDTQYF
V gene: TRBV13
J gene: TRBJ2-3
D gene: .
clone size: .

CDR3 DNA: TGCAGCGTGGGAGGCCAGAACACAGATACGCAGTATTTT
CDR3 protein: CSVGGQNTDTQYF
V gene: TRBV29-1
J gene: TRBJ2-3
D gene: .
clone size: .

CDR3 DNA: TGTGCCAGCAGCCAACGGGGGACTAGCGGGCCCCTGGGTGAGACCCAGTACTTC
CDR3 protein: CASSQRGTSGPLGETQYF
V gene: TRBV3-1/TRBV3-2
J gene: TRBJ2-5
D gene: TRBD2
clone size: .

CDR3 DNA: TGTGCCAGCAGCTTGGCGCCCCCCACTAGCGTCATCTCCTACGAGCAGTACTTC
CDR3 protein: CASSLAPPTSVISYEQYF
V gene: TRBV5-6
J gene: TRBJ2-7
D gene: TRBD2
clone size: once

CDR3 DNA: TGTGCCAGCAGTTTGGGGCTTCGTGGCTCCTACGAGCAGTACTTC
CDR3 protein: CASSLGLRGSYEQYF
V gene: TRBV27
J gene: TRBJ2-7
D gene: .
clone size: once

CDR3 DNA: TGTGCCAGCTGGACCGTCTTTGAGGGTGGCTACACCTTC
CDR3 protein: CASWTVFEGGYTF
V gene: TRBV28
J gene: TRBJ1-2
D gene: .
clone size: once

CDR3 DNA: TGTGCCAGCAGCCCCGGGGGGGCCATCTACGAGCAGTACTTC
CDR3 protein: CASSPGGAIYEQYF
V gene: TRBV28
J gene: TRBJ2-7
D gene: TRBD2
clone size: .

CDR3 DNA: TGTGCCATCAGTGGGGACAGGGGCCTAGAGGACACTGAAGCTTTCTTT
CDR3 protein: CAISGDRGLEDTEAFF
V gene: TRBV10-3
J gene: TRBJ1-1
D gene: TRBD1
clone size: .

CDR3 DNA: TGTGCCAGTAGCCGGGACATCCTTAACTATGGCTACACCTTC
CDR3 protein: CASSRDILNYGYTF
V gene: TRBV19
J gene: TRBJ1-2
D gene: .
clone size: .

CDR3 DNA: TGTGCCAGCAGTTTACCCGGGGAGATCAATGAGCAGTTCTTC
CDR3 protein: CASSLPGEINEQFF
V gene: TRBV28
J gene: TRBJ2-1
D gene: .
clone size: .

CDR3 DNA: TGTGCCAGCTCAGAGGGGGTGAGCAATGAGCAGTTCTTC
CDR3 protein: CASSEGVSNEQFF
V gene: TRBV18
J gene: TRBJ2-1
D gene: .
clone size: .

CDR3 DNA: TGTGCCAGCAGTTTGCCCCTGGCCAGGGGCAACTATGGCTACACCTTC
CDR3 protein: CASSLPLARGNYGYTF
V gene: TRBV28
J gene: TRBJ1-2
D gene: .
clone size: .

CDR3 DNA: TGTGCCAGCAGCCGGCAGGGAAACACCATATATTTT
CDR3 protein: CASSRQGNTIYF
V gene: TRBV3-1/TRBV3-2
J gene: TRBJ1-3
D gene: .
clone size: .

CDR3 DNA: TGTGCCAGCAGTTTAGGCGGACAGTACAATCAGCCCCAGCATTTT
CDR3 protein: CASSLGGQYNQPQHF
V gene: TRBV28
J gene: TRBJ1-5
D gene: .
clone size: .

CDR3 DNA: TGTGCCAGCAGCCAAACTTCTGGAAACACCATATATTTT
CDR3 protein: CASSQTSGNTIYF
V gene: TRBV3-1/TRBV3-2
J gene: TRBJ1-3
D gene: .
clone size: .